This T cell receptor (beta chain) was profiled in a study of spatial heterogeneity in lung cancer (dated by TCRdb to between 2018 and 2021). Study-level background: More beta-chain than alpha-chain transcripts were consistently detected, likely reflecting higher beta-chain transcript abundance. Both alpha and beta chains were TCR-sequenced in samples taken at surgery, namely 220 tumor regions, around 64 matched nontumor lung samples and around 53 PBMC samples. In tumor regions, TCR transcript counts showed a strong correlation with a T cell transcriptional module score from matched bulk RNA-seq. In the raw uncorrected reads, each unique combination of TCR and UMI appeared on average more than ten times. TCR repertoire features were related to nonsynonymous mutation counts determined by whole-exome sequencing of tumor tissue. TCR alpha and beta repertoires were quantitatively compared across multiple tumor regions, matched nontumor lung and blood in non-small cell lung cancer.

Library preparation was by 5' RACE. Sequencing instrument: NextSeq 500. In the TCR library protocol, a unique molecular identifier was attached to each TCR cDNA molecule so that PCR and sequencing errors could be corrected. Under the source paper's analysis protocol: TCR identification, UMI-based error correction and CDR3 extraction were performed with Decombinator tools. Expanded TCRs were defined as those above a frequency of 2 per 1,000, corresponding to the top 1% of the tumor frequency distribution. Expanded tumor TCRs were classed as regional if statistically deemed absent (corrected P<0.05) from at least one tumor region, otherwise ubiquitous. Renyi diversity was calculated using the R vegan package after each repertoire was subsampled 100 times to 5,000 TCRs. CDR3 similarity networks were constructed using string-kernel similarity of amino acid triplets, with links drawn between CDR3s whose pairwise similarity was above 0.82. TCRdb reanalyzed the raw reads on its own, using fastp at Q25 for trimming and MiXCR for clone calling, and kept in-frame beta chains. Here each entry gathers all rows of one CDR3 protein and keeps the most common genes and DNA. The V and J calls follow TCRdb's processing rather than the paper's. This sample has 3,000 to 4,500 distinct CDR3 sequences in its table, and just over 5% of those were observed once. The leading ten clones occupy approximately 32% of the sample.

On this clonotype itself: Its recognized antigen is unknown. The sample holds no much larger clone one base away, and base qualities are not on file.

From V the trimming removes 3 bases and from J it removes 0 bases, while the gene matches leave 8 bases of the junction unaccounted for. According to the germline V gene, CDR1 reads LGHNA and CDR2 reads YNFKEQ. The CDR3 has 17 amino acids, counting the end cysteine and phenylalanine. Just CDR3 DNA is preserved here, 51 bases in frame from base 1. Taken with the paper, the label for time point translates to: sample taken at primary tumor resection. Donors were some 78 patients with early-stage, untreated non-small cell lung cancer from the lung TRACERx cohort. TCR sequencing used whole RNA extracted from tumor and nontumor lung tissue, or from cryopreserved PBMC samples, without cell sorting. Patients were selected for TCR sequencing only if sufficient RNA was available from at least two tumor regions. A lung pathologist reviewed the tumor and adjacent nontumor lung specimens before the specimens were selected.

Study-wide conclusions, independent of this receptor: A correlation was observed between the number of expanded intratumoral alpha and beta TCRs and the tumor nonsynonymous mutation count. Additional single-cell paired TCR alpha and beta sequencing was considered necessary to confirm, at a functional level, the hypothesis that regional TCRs recognize regional mutations. Counts of ubiquitous and regional expanded TCRs were found to correlate with counts of ubiquitous and regional nonsynonymous mutations, respectively. TCR-seq coverage of tumor T cells was estimated at only around 7% for alpha chains and about 13% for beta chains.

The chain couples TRBV4-2 to TRBJ2-1; 7 junctional bases match TRBD2. The source of this sequence is a female donor with early-stage non-small cell lung cancer. Source: lung tumor tissue, taken at surgery. The DNA sequence follows: TGTGCCAGCAGCCAGGCCGCGGGGGTTAGCTCCTACAATGAGCAGTTCTTC. This codes for CASSQAAGVSSYNEQFF.